A single sample is the source of the 6 T cell receptor beta chains below, sequenced in a study of blood T cell repertoires in COVID-19. Assay used: immunoSEQ multiplex PCR; TCRdb lists only in-frame clones, some missing. The sample lists 250,000 to 300,000 clones, about 89% seen once, with approximately 4.2% in the top ten. What was sequenced was peripheral blood. Receptor source: a man aged 35-49 years with acute or convalescent COVID-19.

The chain has TRBV20-1 and TRBJ1-5; D gene ambiguous. CDR3 length: 13 residues. Germline V gene data show CDR1 as DFQATT and CDR2 as SNEGSKA (reference sequence). V was cut by 3 bases and J by 0 bases, with 6 bases left in between. CDR3 nucleotides: TGCAGTGCTAGTGATTATAGCAATCAGCCCCAGCATTTT. The encoded protein is CSASDYSNQPQHF.

V gene TRBV10-3 combines with J gene TRBJ2-1; D may be TRBD2 (6 bases). The CDR3 has 12 residues. The V gene's germline CDR1 is ENHRY and CDR2 SYGVKD. V was shortened by 8 bases and J by 9 bases, with 14 bases between the two germline ends. The CDR3 DNA is TGTGCCATCGGGGGGTTCCCGGGTGAGCAGTTCTTC. Its protein is CAIGGFPGEQFF.

The CDR3 region is CSVRTGVTYEQYF. The CDR3 DNA follows: TGCAGCGTCCGGACAGGGGTAACCTACGAGCAGTACTTC. V is TRBV29-1 and J is TRBJ2-7, with 9 bases matching TRBD1. The CDR3 is 13 amino acids. Losses at the gene ends were 6 bases for V and 2 bases for J; bases not matched to a gene: 5. Germline-derived CDR1 and CDR2 are SQVTM and ANQGSEA.

The V gene is TRBV27, the J gene TRBJ2-3; D ambiguous. The V gene's germline CDR1 is MNHEY and CDR2 SMNVEV (reference sequence). The V end was cut by 0 bases, the J end by 2 bases, with 15 bases between. The CDR3 spans 17 residues. The CDR3 protein is CASSLSFQTRFTDTQYF. DNA for the CDR3: TGTGCCAGCAGTTTATCTTTTCAGACACGATTCACAGATACGCAGTATTTT.

This chain joins TRBV5-1 and TRBJ1-1; the D gene is possibly TRBD1 (6 bases). Between the trimmed V and J ends, which lost 2 bases and 0 bases, there was a span of 8 bases. CDR1 is SGHRS, CDR2 YFSETQ, per germline. This CDR3 has 14 amino acids. Written as DNA, the CDR3 is TGCGCCAGCAGCTTAAGGGACATGAACACTGAAGCTTTCTTT. This encodes CASSLRDMNTEAFF.

This chain uses TRBV2 with TRBJ2-3, with a possible D match to TRBD2 (5 bases). Germline assignment: CDR1 SNHLY and CDR2 FYNNEI. V dropped 6 bases and J dropped 2 bases, with 6 bases sitting between them. The CDR3 spans 12 residues. CDR3 sequence (DNA): TGTGCCAGCAGGGAGGACACAGATACGCAGTATTTT. Protein product: CASREDTDTQYF.